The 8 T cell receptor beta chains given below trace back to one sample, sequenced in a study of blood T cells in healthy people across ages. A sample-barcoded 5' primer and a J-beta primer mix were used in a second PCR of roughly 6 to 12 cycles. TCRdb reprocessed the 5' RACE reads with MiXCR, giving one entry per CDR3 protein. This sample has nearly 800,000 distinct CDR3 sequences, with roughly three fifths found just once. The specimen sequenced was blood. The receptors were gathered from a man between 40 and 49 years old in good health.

For the CDR3, the DNA is TGTGCCAGCAAAAAGAGTCAGGGGTGGCGAGAAAAACTGTTTTTT. Translated: CASKKSQGWREKLFF. The chain uses TRBV6-5 and TRBJ1-4; D may be TRBD1 (6 bases). Germline V gene data show CDR1 as MNHEY and CDR2 as SVGAGI. The CDR3 covers 15 residues. V shed 7 bases and J shed 8 bases, with 20 bases lying between them.

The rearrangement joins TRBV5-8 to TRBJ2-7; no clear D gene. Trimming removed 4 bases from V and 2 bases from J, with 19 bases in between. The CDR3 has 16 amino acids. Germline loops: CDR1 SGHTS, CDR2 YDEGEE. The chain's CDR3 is CASSTRTGQIPYEQYF. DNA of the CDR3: TGTGCCAGCAGCACCCGGACGGGCCAGATTCCCTACGAGCAGTACTTC.

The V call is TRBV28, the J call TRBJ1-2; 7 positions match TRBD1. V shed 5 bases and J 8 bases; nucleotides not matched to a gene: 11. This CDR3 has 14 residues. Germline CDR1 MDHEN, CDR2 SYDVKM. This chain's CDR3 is CASSRTDRAGGYTF. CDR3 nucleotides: TGTGCCAGCAGTCGGACTGACAGGGCGGGCGGCTACACCTTC.

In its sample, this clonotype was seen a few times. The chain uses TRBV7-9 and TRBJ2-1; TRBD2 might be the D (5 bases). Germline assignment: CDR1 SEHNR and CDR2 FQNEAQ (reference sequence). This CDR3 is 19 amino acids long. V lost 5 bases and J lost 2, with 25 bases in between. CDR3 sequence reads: CASSLSRGVDYTAYNEQFF. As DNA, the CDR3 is TGTGCCAGCAGCCTAAGTCGTGGTGTAGACTATACGGCCTACAATGAGCAGTTCTTC.

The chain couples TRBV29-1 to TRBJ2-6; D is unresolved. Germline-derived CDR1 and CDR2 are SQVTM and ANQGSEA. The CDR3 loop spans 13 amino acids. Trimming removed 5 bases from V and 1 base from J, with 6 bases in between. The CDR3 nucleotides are TGCAGCGTTCGGCAATCTGGGGCCAACGTCCTGACTTTC. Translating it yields CSVRQSGANVLTF.

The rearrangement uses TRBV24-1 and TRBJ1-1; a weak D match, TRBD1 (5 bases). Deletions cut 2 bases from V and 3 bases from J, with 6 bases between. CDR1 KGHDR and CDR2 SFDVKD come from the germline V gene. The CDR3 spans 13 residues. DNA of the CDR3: TGTGCCACCAGTGATTGGGACTACACTGAAGCTTTCTTT. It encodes CATSDWDYTEAFF.

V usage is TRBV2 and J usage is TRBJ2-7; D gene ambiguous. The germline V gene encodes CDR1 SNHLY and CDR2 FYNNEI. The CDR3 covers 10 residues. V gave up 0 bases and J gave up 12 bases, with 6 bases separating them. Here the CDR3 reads CASSEAGSYF. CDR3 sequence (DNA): TGTGCCAGCAGTGAAGCGGGATCGTACTTC.

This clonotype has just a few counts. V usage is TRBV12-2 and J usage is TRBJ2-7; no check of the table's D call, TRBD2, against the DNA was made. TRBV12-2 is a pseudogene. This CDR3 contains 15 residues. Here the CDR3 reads CASRLTALADYEQYF. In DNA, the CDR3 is TGTGCAAGTCGCTTAACGGCCCTAGCGGACTACGAGCAGTACTTC.